This TCR beta chain comes out of a study of T-cell reconstitution after alpha-beta-depleted transplantation in children listed by TCRdb under 2016. Regarding the study in general: The study quantitatively tracked T-cell immune reconstitution after TCRalphabeta/CD19-depleted allogeneic hematopoietic cell transplantation in children using TCR repertoire profiling.

From the cysteine up to the phenylalanine, the CDR3 has a length of 16 residues. Only CDR3 DNA is held: 48 bases, read in frame from base 1. CDR1 is given as MDHEN and CDR2 as SYDVKM, both from the germline V gene. The V end gives up 4 bases and the J end 3 bases, leaving 8 bases in the junction not matched to a gene. Library method: PCR. Sequencing took place on an Illumina HiSeq 2500. To normalize quantification of the TCRbeta repertoire, the TCR libraries were built with molecular barcoding that relied on unique molecular identifiers. The public reads were reanalyzed by TCRdb: fastp trimming at Q25, MiXCR alignment, in-frame beta chains only. Every entry covers one CDR3 protein and lists the most common genes and DNA from its rows. Here the sample has around 300,000 distinct CDR3 sequences; 10% occur a single time. The ten largest clones represent less than 9% of the sample. This clonotype was picked up many times. The specificity of this receptor is unknown. No much larger clone exists at a distance of one base, and base qualities are not known.

What this sample's treatment or condition label stands for: allogeneic hematopoietic cell transplantation with graft depleted of TCRalphabeta T cells and CD19 B cells. The children who served as transplant recipients had been given grafts of TCRalphabeta/CD19-depleted allogeneic hematopoietic cells. Study-level results and caveats: The apparently early alphabetaT-cell count recovery about two months after transplant was reportedly dependent on only several hundred rapidly expanded clones derived from non-depleted graft cells. In some patients, high TCRbeta diversity at day 60 was attributed to recipient T cells and intrathymic progenitors that had survived conditioning. The frequencies of hyperexpanded clones fell over the following months, and after one year, T-cell counts and TCRbeta diversity were mostly attributed to newly produced T cells.

The V and J genes are TRBV28 and TRBJ2-7; 11 bases in the junction line up with TRBD1. This receptor was obtained from a boy younger than two with acute myeloid leukemia, due to receive a stem cell transplant. The input for sequencing was PBMCs, taken before TCRalphabeta/CD19-depleted stem cell transplant. DNA sequence: TGTGCCAGCAGTTATACCCTCGGGACAGGGGGCTACGAGCAGTACTTC. Its product reads: CASSYTLGTGGYEQYF.